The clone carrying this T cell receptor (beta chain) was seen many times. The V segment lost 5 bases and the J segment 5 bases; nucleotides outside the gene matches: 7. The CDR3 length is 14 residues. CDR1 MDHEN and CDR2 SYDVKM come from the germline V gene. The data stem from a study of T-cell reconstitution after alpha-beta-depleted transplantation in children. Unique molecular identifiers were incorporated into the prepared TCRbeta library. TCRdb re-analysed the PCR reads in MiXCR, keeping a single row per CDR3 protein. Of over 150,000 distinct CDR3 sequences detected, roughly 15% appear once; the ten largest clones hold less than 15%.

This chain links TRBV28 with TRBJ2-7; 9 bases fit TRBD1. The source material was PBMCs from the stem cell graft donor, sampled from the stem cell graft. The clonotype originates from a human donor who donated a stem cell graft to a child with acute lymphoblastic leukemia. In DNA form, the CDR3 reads TGTGCCAGCAGTCCCGGGACAGGGTACGACGAGCAGTACTTC. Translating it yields CASSPGTGYDEQYF. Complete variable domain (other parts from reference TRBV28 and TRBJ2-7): DVKVTQSSRYLVKRTGEKVFLECVQDMDHENMFWYRQDPGLGLRLIYFSYDVKMKEKGDIPEGYSVSREKKERFSLILESASTNQTSMYLCASSPGTGYDEQYFGPGTRLTVT.